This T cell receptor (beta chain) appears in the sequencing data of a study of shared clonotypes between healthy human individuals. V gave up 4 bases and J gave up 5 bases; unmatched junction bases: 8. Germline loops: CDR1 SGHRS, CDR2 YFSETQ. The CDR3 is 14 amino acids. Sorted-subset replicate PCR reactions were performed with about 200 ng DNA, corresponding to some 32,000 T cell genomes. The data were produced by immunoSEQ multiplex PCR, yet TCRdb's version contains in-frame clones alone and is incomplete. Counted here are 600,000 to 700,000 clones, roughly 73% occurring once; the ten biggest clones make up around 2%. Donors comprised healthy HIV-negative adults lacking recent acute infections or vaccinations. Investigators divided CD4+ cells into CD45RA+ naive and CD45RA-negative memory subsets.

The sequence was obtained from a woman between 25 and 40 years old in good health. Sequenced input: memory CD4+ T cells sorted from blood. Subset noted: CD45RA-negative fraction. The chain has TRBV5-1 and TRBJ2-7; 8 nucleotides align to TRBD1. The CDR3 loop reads CASSGGQGRDEQYF. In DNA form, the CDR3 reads TGCGCCAGCAGCGGAGGACAGGGAAGGGACGAGCAGTACTTC.